The rows below give T cell receptor beta chains drawn from one sample of a study of human T cells and chemical hapten exposure. Each CDR3 protein gets one entry after TCRdb re-called the RACE reads with MiXCR. Of under 400,000 distinct CDR3 sequences listed, roughly 5% are singletons. The input for sequencing was whole blood, taken in connection with sensitization to the hapten diphenylcyclopropenone (DPC). The receptors were gathered from a woman in her forties or fifties with alopecia areata. Some clones in this sample may be carry-over from other donors' samples. Each CDR3 is given with its conserved first and last residue.

TRBV6-5,CASSSSPGGGYGYTF
TRBV28,CASSQRDRSYEQYF
TRBV5-1,CASSTTGQETQYF
TRBV5-6,CASSLMWEGDYEQYF
TRBV6-4,CASSDGTGELFF
TRBV19,CASSIDWNQPQHF
TRBV9,CASSPPLAGQLGELFF
TRBV12-3/TRBV12-4,CASRGELNTEAFF
TRBV6-2/TRBV6-3,CASKGEWDNQPQHF
TRBV7-2,CASSPQGIGQETQYF
TRBV4-2,CASSQNSGAGYNEQFF
TRBV9,CASGSEKQFF
TRBV12-3/TRBV12-4,CASSNHRGITEAFF
TRBV7-9,CASSLHRARGDGYEQYF
TRBV29-1,CSVEGHYRYNEQFF
TRBV6-7,CASIRTGGNYGYTF
TRBV2,CASSEMTGGNQPQHF
TRBV6-5,CASSYEGASTEAFF
TRBV9,CASSVELPDTQYF
TRBV6-2/TRBV6-3,CASSLQGVTEAFF
TRBV29-1,CSVQGGHEKLFF
TRBV3-1,CASSPTGLAGAYNEQFF
TRBV5-1,CASSLPWGQTLADTQYF
TRBV6-1,CASSVGRRETFGYTF
TRBV20-1,CSALGLAPYEQYF
TRBV29-1,CSVQTSDYGYTF
TRBV5-5,CASSLEGFTEAFF
TRBV6-1,CASSESGNSYEQYF
TRBV3-1,CASSQDLRQVGAFF
TRBV5-1,CASSFGGLVADTQYF
TRBV20-1,CSARDPQGLAGGRYEQYF
TRBV20-1,CSAIPRGNEQYF
TRBV20-1,CSARDVERGAYEQYF
TRBV20-1,CSARDREGDYGYTF
TRBV4-1,CASSQDGQGGQPQHF
TRBV29-1,CSVIRGTEAFF
TRBV28,CASSFVGHPYTF
TRBV24-1,CATSDLTGGGTGELFF
TRBV20-1,CSAKQGAGSPLHF
TRBV30,CAWSALSGTTEAFF
TRBV28,CASRPGQPYEQYF
TRBV3-1,CASRDTNNSPLHF
TRBV5-4,CASSLERGPDTQYF
TRBV2,CASTSKTDTQYF
TRBV11-1,CASSRLRGANEKLFF
TRBV15,CATSSFTGTTEQFF
TRBV5-8,CASSEGISGNTIYF
TRBV19,CASSLLTVPTRDQPQHF
TRBV5-6,CASSLVGDLNEKLFF
TRBV7-2,CASAYGSASNQPQHF
TRBV6-6,CASRQGLGTEAFF
TRBV2,CAVLGSSYEQYF
TRBV12-3/TRBV12-4,CASSLDRYGNQPQHF
TRBV28,CASSLAGPETQYF
TRBV12-3/TRBV12-4,CASSSGNQPQHF